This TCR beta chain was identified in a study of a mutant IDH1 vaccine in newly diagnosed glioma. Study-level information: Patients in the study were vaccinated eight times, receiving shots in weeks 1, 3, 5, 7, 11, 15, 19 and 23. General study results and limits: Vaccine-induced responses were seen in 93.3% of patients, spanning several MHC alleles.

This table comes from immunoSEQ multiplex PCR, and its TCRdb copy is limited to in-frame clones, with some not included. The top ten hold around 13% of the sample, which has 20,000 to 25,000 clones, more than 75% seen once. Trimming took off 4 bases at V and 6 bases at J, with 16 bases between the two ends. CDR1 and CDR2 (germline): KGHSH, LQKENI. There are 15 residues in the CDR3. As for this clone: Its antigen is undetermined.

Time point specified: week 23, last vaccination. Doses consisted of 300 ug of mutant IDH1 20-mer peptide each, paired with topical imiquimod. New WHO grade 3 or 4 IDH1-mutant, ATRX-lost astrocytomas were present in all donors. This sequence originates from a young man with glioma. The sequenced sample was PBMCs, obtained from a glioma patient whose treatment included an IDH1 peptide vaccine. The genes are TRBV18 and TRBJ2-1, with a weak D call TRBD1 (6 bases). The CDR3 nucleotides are TGTGCCAGCTCACAGGGGCCCGGGACACCCAATGAGCAGTTCTTC. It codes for CASSQGPGTPNEQFF.